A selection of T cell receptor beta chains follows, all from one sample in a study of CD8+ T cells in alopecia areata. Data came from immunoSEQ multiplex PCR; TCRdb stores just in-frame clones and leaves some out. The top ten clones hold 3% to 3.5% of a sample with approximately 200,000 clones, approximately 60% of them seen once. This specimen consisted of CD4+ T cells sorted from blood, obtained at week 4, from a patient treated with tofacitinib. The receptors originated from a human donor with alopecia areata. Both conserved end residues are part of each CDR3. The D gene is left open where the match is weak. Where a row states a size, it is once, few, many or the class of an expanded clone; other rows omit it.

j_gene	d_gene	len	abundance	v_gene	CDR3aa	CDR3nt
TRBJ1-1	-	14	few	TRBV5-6	CASSFPHSNTEAFF	TGTGCCAGCAGCTTCCCCCATTCAAACACTGAAGCTTTCTTT
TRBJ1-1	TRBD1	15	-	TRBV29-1	CSVVVTGGARTEAFF	TGCAGCGTTGTTGTTACAGGGGGTGCGAGGACTGAAGCTTTCTTT
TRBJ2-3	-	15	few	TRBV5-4	CASSLGGQSTDTQYF	TGTGCCAGCAGTTTAGGGGGGCAGAGCACAGATACGCAGTATTTT
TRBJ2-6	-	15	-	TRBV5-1	CASSAVGTGANVLTF	TGCGCCAGCAGCGCCGTGGGGACTGGGGCCAACGTCCTGACTTTC
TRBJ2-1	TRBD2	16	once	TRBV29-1	CSASGRGGPSYNEQFF	TGCAGCGCCTCAGGGCGGGGGGGACCCTCCTACAATGAGCAGTTCTTC
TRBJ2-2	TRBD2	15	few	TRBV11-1	CASEVGLANTGELFF	TGTGCCAGCGAAGTGGGACTAGCGAACACCGGGGAGCTGTTTTTT
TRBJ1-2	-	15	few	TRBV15	CATSRDRGANYGYTF	TGTGCCACCAGCAGAGATCGGGGGGCCAACTATGGCTACACCTTC
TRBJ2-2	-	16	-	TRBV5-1	CASSLVTGPSTGELFF	TGCGCCAGCAGCTTGGTCACAGGACCTTCCACCGGGGAGCTGTTTTTT
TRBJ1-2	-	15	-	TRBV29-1	CSVGVSRQPTYGYTF	TGCAGCGTAGGGGTGTCGAGGCAGCCCACCTATGGCTACACCTTC
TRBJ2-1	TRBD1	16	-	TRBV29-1	CSVPGAGQGSYNEQFF	TGCAGCGTTCCTGGGGCCGGACAGGGCTCCTACAATGAGCAGTTCTTC
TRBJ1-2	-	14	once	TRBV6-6	CASTDRTSINGYTF	TGTGCCAGCACCGACAGGACCTCAATTAATGGCTACACCTTC
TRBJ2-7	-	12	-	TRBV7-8	CASSLQDYEQYF	TGTGCCAGCAGCCTACAGGACTACGAGCAGTACTTC
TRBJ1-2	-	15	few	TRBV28	CASISLPQSMAGYTF	TGTGCCAGCATTTCACTCCCACAGTCTATGGCAGGCTACACCTTC
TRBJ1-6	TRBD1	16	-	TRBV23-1	CASSQHRDRPNSPLHF	TGCGCCAGCAGTCAACACCGGGACAGGCCAAATTCACCCCTCCACTTT
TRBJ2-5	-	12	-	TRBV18	CASSPLQETQYF	TGTGCCAGCTCACCACTTCAAGAGACCCAGTACTTC
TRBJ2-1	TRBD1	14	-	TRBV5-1	CASSSRGQGREQFF	TGCGCCAGCAGCTCAAGGGGGCAGGGCAGGGAGCAGTTCTTC
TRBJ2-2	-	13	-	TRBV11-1	CASSLGAPGELFF	TGTGCCAGCAGCTTAGGGGCCCCAGGGGAGCTGTTTTTT
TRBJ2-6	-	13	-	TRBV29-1	CSVGSPGANVLTF	TGCAGCGTTGGGAGCCCTGGGGCCAACGTCCTGACTTTC
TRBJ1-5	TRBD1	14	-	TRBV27	CASSRRQGRQPQHF	TGTGCCAGCAGTAGAAGACAGGGGCGCCAGCCCCAGCATTTT
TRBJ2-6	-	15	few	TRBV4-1	CASSQGQQWANVLTF	TGCGCCAGCAGCCAAGGACAGCAGTGGGCCAACGTCCTGACTTTC
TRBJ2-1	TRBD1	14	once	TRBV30	CAWSQQGSYNEQFF	TGTGCCTGGAGTCAACAGGGGTCCTACAATGAGCAGTTCTTC
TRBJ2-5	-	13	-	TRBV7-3	CASSPNKQETQYF	TGTGCCAGCAGCCCTAACAAGCAAGAGACCCAGTACTTC
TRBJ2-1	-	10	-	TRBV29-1	CSVGRSEQFF	TGCAGCGTTGGAAGGAGTGAGCAGTTCTTC
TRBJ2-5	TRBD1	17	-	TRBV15	CATSGRGVVGQGETQYF	TGTGCCACCAGCGGCAGGGGCGTGGTGGGACAGGGCGAGACCCAGTACTTC
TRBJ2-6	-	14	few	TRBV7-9	CASSFGSRANVLTF	TGTGCCAGCAGCTTCGGTTCCAGGGCCAACGTCCTGACTTTC
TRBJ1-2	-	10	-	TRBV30	CALGSRSYTF	TGTGCCTTGGGCAGCAGGAGCTACACCTTC
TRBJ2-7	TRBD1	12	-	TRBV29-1	CSVGQGTYEQYF	TGCAGCGTCGGACAGGGTACCTACGAGCAGTACTTC